This T cell receptor (beta chain) was retrieved from a study of cytomegalovirus exposure and HLA in healthy donors. The donors were part of the validation cohort of some 120 subjects. That cohort was separate from the first cohort, which comprised about 730 subjects. Sequencing was performed with immunoSEQ multiplex PCR; in TCRdb, only in-frame clones are kept and a portion is missing. The repertoire holds about 160,000 clones, with 70% to 90% as singletons. Material: PBMCs. This TCR derives from a woman in her thirties in good health and CMV-seronegative.

In DNA form, the CDR3 reads TGTGCCGCCAGCAGGGGCCCAGGGGCAGATACGCAGTATTTT. It encodes CAASRGPGADTQYF. The gene calls are TRBV2 and TRBJ2-3, with D possibly matching TRBD1 (6 bases). CDR1 and CDR2 from the germline V gene are SNHLY and FYNNEI. This CDR3 contains 14 residues. Trimming cost V 11 bases and J 4 bases, with 19 bases left between them.